The rows below give T cell receptor beta chains drawn from one sample of a study of metastatic and nonmetastatic thyroid tumors. MiXCR re-clonotyped the PCR reads for TCRdb. Of tens of thousands of clones in the sample, roughly 25% are singletons; the top ten hold about 10%. Sequenced material: blood. Every receptor here comes from a female donor with papillary thyroid cancer or a benign thyroid nodule (not recorded which). Some clones in this sample may be carry-over from other donors' samples. The CDR3 runs from the conserved cysteine through the conserved F or W. The D gene is left open where the match is weak. Rows give clone size only sometimes, using once, few, many, or a class for an expanded clone.

d_call j_call clone_size v_call cdr3_nt cdr3_aa
- TRBJ2-3 once TRBV11-2 TGTGCCAGGAGGCAACCTATTCCTCCGGGAGCAGATACGCAGTATTTT CARRQPIPPGADTQYF
- TRBJ2-3 many TRBV7-2 TGTGCCAGCAGCTTAGGGCTAGTAAACACAGATACGCAGTATTTT CASSLGLVNTDTQYF
- TRBJ2-5 many TRBV9 TGTGCCAGCAGCGTAGAGGGAAGCGGGCTTCAAGAGACCCAGTACTTC CASSVEGSGLQETQYF
TRBD1 TRBJ2-3 many TRBV19 TGTGCCAGTAGTATTGTCGGACAGGGGGGAGATACGCAGTATTTT CASSIVGQGGDTQYF
- TRBJ2-7 many TRBV9 TGTGCCAGCTCCCGAGGGTCAGCTTACGAGCAGTACTTC CASSRGSAYEQYF
- TRBJ1-6 - TRBV2 TGTGCCCGCAGTGCTTACCTAAAGGGTTCACCCCTCCACTTT CARSAYLKGSPLHF
- TRBJ2-5 many TRBV27 TGTGTCAGCAGTTTTCTGGCGACCCAAGAGACCCAGTACTTC CVSSFLATQETQYF
- TRBJ2-6 many TRBV28 TGTGCCAGCTCTGGGGCCAACGTCCTGACTTTC CASSGANVLTF
- TRBJ2-2 - TRBV4-3 TGCGCCAGCAGCCCAACGACAGGCTACACCGGGGAGCTGTTTTTT CASSPTTGYTGELFF
- TRBJ1-5 many TRBV6-1 TGTGCCAGCAAAGGGGATAGCAATCAGCCCCAGCATTTT CASKGDSNQPQHF
TRBD1 TRBJ1-5 many TRBV20-1 TGCAGTGCTAAAGGGACAGTACTACTCTATAGCAATCAGCCCCAGCATTTT CSAKGTVLLYSNQPQHF
- TRBJ1-4 many TRBV5-1 TGCGCCAGCAGCTTGGAGGGTGGAGTCGGATTTGAAAAACTGTTTTTT CASSLEGGVGFEKLFF
- TRBJ2-7 few TRBV12-3/TRBV12-4 TGTGCCAGCAGTTACGGGAAGGGCCTCTCCTACGAGCAGTACTTC CASSYGKGLSYEQYF
TRBD1 TRBJ2-5 - TRBV5-6 TGTGCCAGCAGCCCGCCGGACAGGGAATGGGAGACCCAGTACTTC CASSPPDREWETQYF
TRBD1 TRBJ1-2 many TRBV20-1 TGCAGCGCCGGACAGGGGCCCTTCTATGGCTACACCTTC CSAGQGPFYGYTF
- TRBJ2-2 - TRBV7-2 TGTGCCAGCAGCGTATTATCGGGCGGGGAGCTGTTTTTT CASSVLSGGELFF
- TRBJ2-2 many TRBV5-1 TGCGCCAGCAGCTTGGTGGGGACCGGGGAGCTGTTTTTT CASSLVGTGELFF
TRBD1 TRBJ1-2 many TRBV28 TGTGCCAGCAGTTCCCAGGAGATAACAGGGGGCGCCAGTGGCTACACCTTC CASSSQEITGGASGYTF
- TRBJ2-2 many TRBV3-1 TGTGCCAGCAGCCAAGATAAGGACACCGGGGAGCTGTTTTTT CASSQDKDTGELFF
TRBD2 TRBJ2-3 many TRBV28 TGTGCCAGCAGCCCTAGCGGGATGGGTGGCACAGATACGCAGTATTTT CASSPSGMGGTDTQYF
- TRBJ2-7 - TRBV5-1 TGCTCCAGCAGCTTGGCTGGGGAGATCACCTACGAGCAGTACTTC CSSSLAGEITYEQYF
TRBD1 TRBJ2-7 many TRBV10-1 TGCGCCAGCAGTCCCGGGACAGGGGAACGGGAGCAGTACTTC CASSPGTGEREQYF
TRBD2 TRBJ2-3 many TRBV11-2 TGTGCCAGCAGCATAGGGACTAGCGGGGATACGCAGTATTTT CASSIGTSGDTQYF
- TRBJ1-1 - TRBV5-1 TGCGCCAGCAGCTTGTACACTTTTATGAACACTGAAGCTTTCTTT CASSLYTFMNTEAFF
- TRBJ1-4 - TRBV3-1 TGTGCCAGCTCCCGGCTCGGGAGCATTAATGAAAAACTGTTTTTT CASSRLGSINEKLFF
- TRBJ2-1 many TRBV2 TGTGCCAGCAAAAACAGAATCTACAATGAGCAGTTCTTC CASKNRIYNEQFF
TRBD1 TRBJ1-2 few TRBV7-8 TGTGCCAGCAGCCCTACCCGGACAGGGAGCGATGGCTACACCTTC CASSPTRTGSDGYTF
TRBD1 TRBJ1-4 many TRBV30 TGTGCCTGGGCCCGGGACAGAGAAAAACTGTTTTTT CAWARDREKLFF
- TRBJ2-3 many TRBV19 TGTGCCAGTAGCCCCGCCGGCACAGATACGCAGTATTTT CASSPAGTDTQYF
- TRBJ2-5 - TRBV30 TGTGCCTGGAGAGGGGCAGCGGGGACCCAGTACTTC CAWRGAAGTQYF
TRBD2 TRBJ2-3 - TRBV4-2 TGTGCCAGCAGCCAACGAAGTGGGACTAGCGGGAGTGCAGATACGCAGTATTTT CASSQRSGTSGSADTQYF
- TRBJ2-1 many TRBV7-2 TGTGCCAGCAGCTTAGTAGCCACGGTTACCTACAATGAGCAGTTCTTC CASSLVATVTYNEQFF
- TRBJ1-3 - TRBV30 TGTGCCTGGAAACATCACTCTGGAAACACCATATATTTT CAWKHHSGNTIYF
TRBD2 TRBJ2-5 many TRBV20-1 TGCAGTGCTAGAGAGTGGGGAGGGTGGAAGACCCAGTACTTC CSAREWGGWKTQYF
- TRBJ2-3 - TRBV12-3/TRBV12-4 TGTGCCAGCAGCGTCGACAGTTACACAGATACGCAGTATTTT CASSVDSYTDTQYF
- TRBJ2-3 many TRBV7-2 TGTGCCAGCACACCCGGCCGAGCCACAGATACGCAGTATTTT CASTPGRATDTQYF
- TRBJ2-1 many TRBV29-1 TGCAGCGTTGAAGATCTGGACTCCTACTATGAGCAGTTCTTC CSVEDLDSYYEQFF
- TRBJ1-2 few TRBV2 TGTGCCAGCAGTGAAGCCGAGGGGAATTATGGCTACACCTTC CASSEAEGNYGYTF
- TRBJ1-1 - TRBV6-2/TRBV6-3 TGTGCCAGCAGTTCCACCCGCGTACGGAAAATCGTTGAAGCTTTCTTT CASSSTRVRKIVEAFF
TRBD2 TRBJ2-3 - TRBV10-1 TGCGCCAGCACCTCGGAAGGGACTAGCGGGAGTGTGACAGATACGCAGTATTTT CASTSEGTSGSVTDTQYF